Following are 32 T cell receptor beta chains from one sample sequenced in a study of low-dose radiotherapy and immunotherapy resistance in tumors. TRAV- and TRBV-specific primers were used for first-strand cDNA, which covered alpha and beta chains. TCR amplification used 20 PCR cycles, a constant-region primer and a V-primer adapter. TCRdb processed the reads anew with MiXCR; each CDR3 protein has one entry. The table records thousands of distinct CDR3 sequences, roughly 50% of them present only once. The receptor source for this set is a human donor with advanced metastatic prostate, ovarian, gallbladder or colorectal cancer (not recorded which). This table probably holds off-target reads from a library built for another chain.

The chain carries TRBV20-1 and TRBJ1-4, with D uncertain. The germline gives CDR1 DFQATT, CDR2 SNEGSKA (reference sequence). V was shortened by 3 bases and J by 4 bases, with 9 bases between the two germline ends. The CDR3 runs 13 residues. CDR3 amino acids: CSASGRNNEKLFF. CDR3 in DNA: TGCAGTGCTAGCGGCAGGAATAATGAAAAACTGTTTTTT.

The chain carries TRBV4-1 and TRBJ1-2, with TRBD1 as a possible D gene (6 bases). The V end lost 1 base, the J end lost 4 bases, and 13 bases lay between the germline ends. The CDR3 consists of 15 residues. From germline, CDR1 is MGHRA and CDR2 YSYEKL. This chain's CDR3 is CASSQVGGGFYGYTF. CDR3 DNA sequence: TGCGCCAGCAGCCAAGTGGGGGGCGGGTTCTATGGCTACACCTTC.

CDR3 amino acids: CASSLAEKMNTEAFF. The DNA for the CDR3 is TGCGCCAGCAGCTTGGCCGAGAAAATGAACACTGAAGCTTTCTTT. The chain uses TRBV5-1 and TRBJ1-1; D remains ambiguous. Germline CDR1 reads SGHRS; CDR2 reads YFSETQ. V lost 0 bases, J lost 0 bases, and 9 bases lay in between. This CDR3 is built from 15 residues.

V gene TRBV2 combines with J gene TRBJ2-4; TRBD2 matches 8 bases. V shed 7 bases and J 6 bases; nucleotides not matched to a gene: 11. Looked up from germline, CDR1 is SNHLY and CDR2 is FYNNEI. CDR3 length equals 15 residues. The CDR3 reads CASTGGIAGSNIQYF. The CDR3 DNA sequence: TGTGCCAGCACCGGCGGTATAGCGGGATCAAACATTCAGTACTTC.

The gene calls are TRBV7-9 and TRBJ2-3; D unclear. Trimming left V 6 bases short and J 1 base short, with 14 bases between. Germline V lookup: CDR1 SEHNR, CDR2 FQNEAQ (reference sequence). This CDR3 contains 15 residues. The CDR3 nucleotides are TGTGCCAGCAGTCCCGATCTAGAACGCACAGATACGCAGTATTTT. Residues: CASSPDLERTDTQYF.

This clonotype turned up a few times. The rearrangement joins TRBV29-1 to TRBJ1-2; D not resolved. This CDR3 is 14 amino acids long. Trimming left V 3 bases short and J 0 bases short, with 11 bases between. In germline, CDR1 is SQVTM, CDR2 ANQGSEA. The CDR3 region has the DNA TGCAGCGTTGAGGAAACAGAAGCTAACTATGGCTACACCTTC. This sequence encodes CSVEETEANYGYTF.

The V gene is TRBV21-1, the J gene TRBJ2-7; the table assigns TRBD1, which was not confirmed against the DNA. TRBV21-1 is a pseudogene segment. The CDR3 is 16 amino acids. This chain's CDR3 is CASSKTVAGDTYEQYF. DNA of the CDR3: TGTGCCAGCAGCAAAACCGTCGCAGGGGACACCTACGAGCAGTACTTC.

The rearrangement joins TRBV19 to TRBJ1-1, with D possibly being TRBD1 (6 bases). The V end lost 5 bases, the J end lost 4 bases, and 14 bases lay between the germline ends. Germline CDR1 is LNHDA and CDR2 is SQIVND (reference sequence). CDR3 length: 14 amino acids. In nucleotides, the CDR3 is TGTGCCAGTAGTTCAGGGGATACCTCCACTGAAGCTTTCTTT. It specifies CASSSGDTSTEAFF. The full variable domain, with the rest looked up from reference TRBV19 and TRBJ1-1, is DGGITQSPKYLFRKEGQNVTLSCEQNLNHDAMYWYRQDPGQGLRLIYYSQIVNDFQKGDIAEGYSVSREKKESFPLTVTSAQKNPTAFYLCASSSGDTSTEAFFGQGTRLTVV.

This clonotype was seen a handful of times. In nucleotides, the CDR3 is TGCGCCAGCAGTCAATGTTGCGAGCAGTACTTC. Translating gives CASSQCCEQYF. The chain employs TRBV23-1 and TRBJ2-7; D ambiguous. TRBV23-1 carries the ORF label, with uncertain function. Trimming left V 1 base short and J 6 bases short, with 4 bases between. The CDR3 covers 11 residues.

The V call is TRBV5-1, the J call TRBJ2-1; a weak D match, TRBD1 (6 bases). CDR3 length: 14 residues. Per germline, CDR1 SGHRS and CDR2 YFSETQ. V was trimmed by 4 bases and J by 9 bases, leaving 17 bases between them. The CDR3 sequence: CASSGGGPNSEQFF. The CDR3 bases are TGCGCCAGCAGCGGGGGCGGGCCCAACAGTGAGCAGTTCTTC. Together with reference TRBV5-1 and TRBJ2-1, the CDR3 gives the full variable domain: KAGVTQTPRYLIKTRGQQVTLSCSPISGHRSVSWYQQTPGQGLQFLFEYFSETQRNKGNFPGRFSGRQFSNSRSEMNVSTLELGDSALYLCASSGGGPNSEQFFGPGTRLTVL.

The chain employs TRBV10-3 and TRBJ2-7, with D tentatively TRBD1 or TRBD2 (7 bases each). This CDR3 comprises 15 residues. V was trimmed by 3 bases and J by 3 bases, leaving 15 bases between them. In germline, CDR1 is ENHRY, CDR2 SYGVKD. The CDR3 loop is CAISDARGDSYEQYF. CDR3 bases: TGTGCCATCAGTGACGCCCGGGGGGACAGCTACGAGCAGTACTTC.

The genes are TRBV9 and TRBJ2-2; D not resolved. CDR3 length equals 14 residues. V lost 2 bases and J 6 bases, leaving 11 bases between the germline ends. CDR1 is SGDLS and CDR2 is YYNGEE in the germline V gene. The CDR3 loop reads CASSVSSLAGELFF. The CDR3 region has the DNA TGTGCCAGCAGCGTCTCGTCCCTGGCCGGGGAGCTGTTTTTT.

This chain connects TRBV30 to TRBJ2-7; 9 positions agree with TRBD1. The CDR3 contains 15 residues. Losses at the gene ends were 0 bases for V and 1 base for J; bases not matched to a gene: 4. Germline V gene data show CDR1 as GTSNPN and CDR2 as SVGIG (reference sequence). The CDR3 region has the DNA TGTGCCTGGAGTGTAAGGGGGACAGGGTCCTACGAGCAGTACTTC. Its translation: CAWSVRGTGSYEQYF.

The table lists this clonotype with a count of one. The chain uses TRBV19 and TRBJ2-1; 8 nucleotides agree with TRBD1. Germline values: CDR1 LNHDA, CDR2 SQIVND (reference sequence). The CDR3 is made up of 14 amino acids. J gave up 2 bases and V 6 bases, and 3 bases lay outside the gene matches. Here the CDR3 reads CASSAQGAYNEQFF. Here the CDR3 DNA reads TGTGCCAGTAGCGCACAGGGGGCCTACAATGAGCAGTTCTTC.

J is TRBJ2-7 and V is TRBV30; the D gene could be TRBD1 or TRBD2 (5 bases each). This CDR3 contains 12 residues. Trimming cost V 8 bases and J 7 bases, with 18 bases left between them. CDR1 is GTSNPN, CDR2 SVGIG, per germline (reference sequence). The CDR3 nucleotides are TGTGCCATTCAGAGGGGAACCGGGGAGCAGTACTTC. Residues: CAIQRGTGEQYF.

This chain joins TRBV20-1 and TRBJ1-2; 10 nucleotides match TRBD1. This CDR3 comprises 16 residues. V trimming: 0 bases; J trimming: 4 bases; junction bases outside the gene matches: 8. Germline V lookup: CDR1 DFQATT, CDR2 SNEGSKA (reference sequence). The CDR3 nucleotides are TGCAGTGCTAGAGATCCGGGGGGACAGGGGAGCTATGGCTACACCTTC. Translated, it gives CSARDPGGQGSYGYTF.

The CDR3 loop is CSARRAGDTQYF. CDR3 bases: TGCAGTGCTAGAAGGGCAGGGGATACGCAGTATTTT. The rearrangement links TRBV20-1 to TRBJ2-3, with D possibly being TRBD1 (5 bases). Trimming left V 2 bases short and J 6 bases short, with 9 bases between. The germline V gene encodes CDR1 DFQATT and CDR2 SNEGSKA (reference sequence). CDR3 length: 12 amino acids.

The chain joins TRBV6-8 to TRBJ1-2; no definite D call. Trimming removed 6 bases at V and 8 bases at J, with 16 bases between. CDR3 length equals 13 residues. Germline-derived CDR1 and CDR2 are MNHGY and SAAAGT. The CDR3 loop is CASRPDGPRGYTF. CDR3 nucleotides: TGTGCCAGCAGGCCGGACGGACCCCGGGGCTACACCTTC.

The chain carries TRBV28 and TRBJ2-3; 8 bases align to TRBD1. Germline V gene data show CDR1 as MDHEN and CDR2 as SYDVKM. This CDR3 is built from 13 residues. Unmatched junction bases numbered 3, after V lost 4 bases and J lost 6 bases. The CDR3 loop is CASSYTGGDTQYF. CDR3 sequence (DNA): TGTGCCAGCAGTTACACAGGGGGGGATACGCAGTATTTT.

The V and J genes are TRBV2 and TRBJ2-7; D ambiguous. This CDR3 has 14 amino acids. Germline CDR1 SNHLY, CDR2 FYNNEI. V was trimmed by 3 bases and J by 5 bases, leaving 14 bases between them. The CDR3 DNA reads TGTGCCAGCAGTGATGTTGGTCAAACGGACGAGCAGTACTTC. Translated: CASSDVGQTDEQYF.

The chain joins TRBV12-3 or TRBV12-4 to TRBJ2-1, with D possibly TRBD1 on 5 matching bases. V lost 5 bases to trimming and J lost 9 bases, with 20 bases between them. This CDR3 spans 15 amino acids. The CDR3 loop is CASSPWGRQPGEQFF. CDR3 sequence (DNA): TGTGCCAGCAGTCCATGGGGTCGACAGCCGGGTGAGCAGTTCTTC.

The chain couples TRBV3-1 to TRBJ2-1, with D perhaps TRBD1 or TRBD2 (6 bases each). The V end was cut by 2 bases, the J end by 2 bases, with 13 bases between. Looked up from germline, CDR1 is LGHDT and CDR2 is YNNKEL (reference sequence). The CDR3 covers 16 residues. The CDR3 sequence: CASSQLTGGPYNEQFF. As DNA, the CDR3 is TGTGCCAGCAGCCAATTAACTGGGGGGCCCTACAATGAGCAGTTCTTC.

This clonotype was detected a few times. V gene TRBV2 combines with J gene TRBJ2-3, with D uncertain. Per germline, CDR1 SNHLY and CDR2 FYNNEI. The length of the CDR3 is 13 residues. The V gene lost 4 bases and the J gene lost 1 base, with 6 bases spanning the gap. The CDR3 loop is CASSAGGTDTQYF. The CDR3 DNA reads as TGTGCCAGCAGTGCTGGGGGCACAGATACGCAGTATTTT.

The chain joins TRBV10-3 to TRBJ2-2; D ambiguous. Trimming took off 3 bases at V and 8 bases at J, with 10 bases between the two ends. Per germline, CDR1 ENHRY and CDR2 SYGVKD. The CDR3 runs 13 residues. CDR3 amino acids: CAISDVLGGELFF. DNA of the CDR3: TGTGCCATCAGTGACGTTCTAGGAGGGGAGCTGTTTTTT.

This clonotype was seen only a few times. The chain employs TRBV7-6 and TRBJ1-4; D uncertain. Germline V gene data show CDR1 as SGHVS and CDR2 as FNYEAQ. CDR3 size: 12 residues. V was trimmed by 7 bases and J by 14 bases, leaving 17 bases between them. The CDR3 sequence is CASTEEGRTLFF. CDR3 coding DNA: TGTGCCAGCACCGAGGAAGGGCGGACGCTGTTTTTT.

The rearrangement joins TRBV12-3 or TRBV12-4 to TRBJ2-7; 7 bases are shared with TRBD1. The trim removed 5 bases at V and 0 bases at J, leaving 4 bases unmatched. CDR3 size: 14 residues. The CDR3 region is CASSGGQSSYEQYF. As DNA, the CDR3 is TGTGCCAGCAGTGGGGGACAGAGCTCCTACGAGCAGTACTTC.

As for this clonotype: Germline and junction disagree at one end, which may indicate a read error. The chain links TRBV27 to TRBJ1-5, with D possibly being TRBD1 (5 bases). CDR3 length equals 16 residues. Per the germline V gene, CDR1 is MNHEY and CDR2 is SMNVEV (reference sequence). As DNA, the CDR3 is TGTGCCACCAGTGATACCCACGGGGCAGAAGGGGAGCCCCAGCATTTT. Translated: CATSDTHGAEGEPQHF.

This clonotype was seen more than once but under ten times. This chain uses TRBV9 with TRBJ2-2, with a tentative D call TRBD1 (5 bases). The V gene's germline CDR1 is SGDLS and CDR2 YYNGEE. This CDR3 is 16 amino acids long. With 5 bases removed from V and 1 base from J, the gap between germline ends came to 15 bases. The CDR3 is CASRGAGQGNTGELFF. The DNA of the CDR3 is TGTGCCAGCAGAGGGGCCGGGCAGGGGAACACCGGGGAGCTGTTTTTT.

The V call is TRBV5-1, the J call TRBJ2-3; D not resolved. V lost 0 bases and J lost 1, with 12 bases in between. Germline assignment: CDR1 SGHRS and CDR2 YFSETQ. There are 16 residues in the CDR3. CDR3 in amino acids: CASSLEVFGGTDTQYF. As DNA, the CDR3 is TGCGCCAGCAGCTTGGAGGTCTTTGGGGGCACAGATACGCAGTATTTT.

In its sample, this clonotype was seen once. The J gene is TRBJ2-7, the V gene TRBV12-3 or TRBV12-4, with D perhaps matching TRBD1 (6 bases). V shed 6 bases and J shed 3 bases, with 18 bases lying between them. This CDR3 has 15 residues. For the CDR3, the DNA is TGTGCCAGCAGCTACGGACAGCCTGGCCGCTACGAGCAGTACTTC. It yields the protein CASSYGQPGRYEQYF.

V is TRBV19 and J is TRBJ1-2; the match to TRBD1 covers 8 bases. Germline CDR1 LNHDA, CDR2 SQIVND (reference sequence). The CDR3 covers 16 residues. V gave up 5 bases and J gave up 6 bases; unmatched junction bases: 14. In DNA form, the CDR3 reads TGTGCCAGTAGTTTGAACGCGGGACAGGCTCCCAATGGCTACACCTTC. Amino acids: CASSLNAGQAPNGYTF.

There are a few counts of this clonotype. This chain connects TRBV2 to TRBJ2-2; 8 nucleotides match TRBD2. Germline V lookup: CDR1 SNHLY, CDR2 FYNNEI. This CDR3 contains 14 residues. V was clipped by 7 bases and J by 5 bases; unmatched bases: 6. Written as DNA, the CDR3 is TGTGCCAGCATCGGGACTAGTCAAACCGGGGAGCTGTTTTTT. Translated: CASIGTSQTGELFF.